The 16 T cell receptor beta chains presented below share a single source sample, sequenced in a study of beta chain features in type 1 diabetes (dated by TCRdb to the late 2010s). The library was built by means of the immunoSEQ multiplex PCR assay. The entire amount of isolated RNA was reverse transcribed using the High Capacity cDNA Reverse Transcription Kit, so the sequenced TCRB transcripts were expressed ones. Entries here come from immuneACCESS through TCRdb and include only in-frame sequences with V and J called. Some clones fail to appear in such tables; in the studies checked, an unresolved V gene covers under half of the shortfall, and the cause of the remainder is unknown. The sample records some 150,000 clones, around a tenth of which are singletons. Jointly, the top ten make up roughly 0.7% of the sample. Material for sequencing was central memory CD4+ T cells from blood. The receptors here all came from a man younger than 35 in good health.

This clone was seen a few times. V gene TRBV5-6 combines with J gene TRBJ2-2; D not resolved. The germline CDR1 and CDR2 sequences are SGHDT and YYEEEE. The V gene lost 4 bases and the J gene lost 3 bases, with 4 bases spanning the gap. CDR3 size: 12 residues. The CDR3 spells CASSLYTGELFF. CDR3 sequence (DNA): TGTGCCAGCAGCCTTTACACCGGGGAGCTGTTTTTT.

This clone was observed a few times. J is TRBJ2-7 and V is TRBV7-2, with 7 bases lining up with TRBD1. Germline assignment: CDR1 SGHTA and CDR2 FQGNSA. V shed 7 bases and J 6 bases; nucleotides not matched to a gene: 6. The length of the CDR3 is 12 residues. CDR3: CASTNRGAEQYF. For the CDR3, the DNA is TGTGCCAGCACAAACAGGGGAGCCGAGCAGTACTTC.

V is TRBV5-1 and J is TRBJ2-7, with D perhaps TRBD2 (5 bases). CDR3 size: 15 residues. The germline V and J ends were trimmed by 1 base and 0 bases, with 11 bases remaining between them. CDR1 and CDR2 (germline): SGHRS, YFSETQ. The CDR3 loop is CASSLPGSRSYEQYF. For the CDR3, the DNA is TGCGCCAGCAGCTTGCCGGGGAGCCGCTCCTACGAGCAGTACTTC.

V gene TRBV27 combines with J gene TRBJ2-7; 10 positions match TRBD1. Germline V CDR1 and CDR2: MNHEY, SMNVEV (reference sequence). Trimming removed 5 bases from V and 6 bases from J; junction bases left unmatched: 10. This CDR3 has 15 amino acids. CDR3 loop: CASSPRKGQGSEQYF. The CDR3 bases are TGTGCCAGCAGTCCTAGGAAGGGACAGGGGTCCGAGCAGTACTTC.

V and J are TRBV29-1 and TRBJ1-2; TRBD1 agrees at 8 bases. V dropped 3 bases and J dropped 2; count of bases not matched to a gene: 8. Germline CDR1 SQVTM, CDR2 ANQGSEA. The CDR3 has 15 amino acids. The CDR3 coding sequence is TGCAGCGTTGACGCGGGACAGGTACCAAACTATGGCTACACCTTC. Protein product: CSVDAGQVPNYGYTF.

This clone was seen a few times. The chain has TRBV7-2 and TRBJ1-5; D ambiguous. Looked up from germline, CDR1 is SGHTA and CDR2 is FQGNSA. This CDR3 is 13 amino acids long. Trimming removed 7 bases from V and 4 bases from J, with 11 bases in between. In DNA form, the CDR3 reads TGTGCCAGCACCCTAACGGGTAATCAGCCCCAGCATTTT. It is translated as CASTLTGNQPQHF.

The J gene is TRBJ1-4, the V gene TRBV6-5; D is undetermined. Trimming removed 8 bases from V and 4 bases from J, with 8 bases in between. Per the germline V gene, CDR1 is MNHEY and CDR2 is SVGAGI. This CDR3 spans 12 amino acids. The CDR3 nucleotides read TGTGCCAGCGCACACCGTAATGAAAAACTGTTTTTT. It codes for CASAHRNEKLFF.

This clone was seen a handful of times. The chain is built from TRBV7-8 and TRBJ2-1; 7 bases line up with TRBD1. Germline CDR1 SGHVS, CDR2 FQNEAQ. This CDR3 comprises 15 residues. With V trimmed by 1 base and J by 5 bases, 5 bases remained unmatched. The CDR3 is CASSLGDRANNEQFF. The CDR3 bases are TGTGCCAGCAGCTTAGGTGACAGGGCAAACAATGAGCAGTTCTTC.

This chain connects TRBV13 to TRBJ2-7; 7 bases fit TRBD2. Germline CDR1 is PRHDT and CDR2 is FYEKMQ (reference sequence). Trimming at V came to 4 bases and at J to 0 bases, leaving 6 bases not matched to a gene. This CDR3 spans 15 amino acids. This CDR3 reads CASSSRLASSYEQYF. The CDR3 DNA reads TGTGCCAGCAGCTCCAGACTAGCAAGCTCCTACGAGCAGTACTTC.

The chain is built from TRBV7-2 and TRBJ2-5; D might be TRBD2 (5 bases). With 5 bases removed from V and 4 bases from J, the gap between germline ends came to 17 bases. This CDR3 is 15 amino acids long. The germline CDR1 and CDR2 sequences are SGHTA and FQGNSA. For the CDR3, the DNA is TGTGCCAGCAGCGGGTGGGCTGCCAGCGGAGAGACCCAGTACTTC. Its protein product is CASSGWAASGETQYF.

J is TRBJ2-1 and V is TRBV27; 8 positions match TRBD2. After removal of 6 bases from V and 6 bases from J, the junction contained 7 bases not matched to a gene. Germline CDR1 and CDR2: MNHEY and SMNVEV (reference sequence). The CDR3 is 14 residues long. The CDR3 bases are TGTGCCAGCAGGGGAAATGGACTAGCCAATGAGCAGTTCTTC. It encodes CASRGNGLANEQFF.

This clone was seen only a few times. The chain joins TRBV30 to TRBJ2-5; D might be TRBD1 (6 bases). CDR1 and CDR2 (germline): GTSNPN, SVGIG (reference sequence). V lost 3 bases and J lost 11, with 19 bases in between. This CDR3 spans 13 amino acids. CDR3 in amino acids: CAWSAQGSQGQYF. CDR3 nucleotides: TGTGCCTGGAGCGCTCAGGGGAGTCAGGGGCAGTACTTC.

This sequence joins TRBV2 and TRBJ2-1; 9 bases are a match to TRBD1. Per the germline V gene, CDR1 is SNHLY and CDR2 is FYNNEI. The CDR3 runs 14 residues. V gave up 10 bases and J gave up 7 bases; unmatched junction bases: 11. The CDR3 is CANAGTGFRNEQFF. CDR3 nucleotide sequence: TGTGCCAATGCCGGGACAGGGTTTAGGAATGAGCAGTTCTTC.

The chain is built from TRBV11-2 and TRBJ1-4, with D uncertain. Germline assignment: CDR1 SGHAT and CDR2 FQNNGV. V was cut by 1 base and J by 7 bases, with 10 bases left in between. CDR3 length: 14 amino acids. CDR3 nucleotides: TGTGCCAGCAGCTTAGTCCTGACATCTGAAAAACTGTTTTTT. This translates into CASSLVLTSEKLFF.

The rearrangement joins TRBV7-8 to TRBJ2-7; D is perhaps TRBD1 (5 bases). V shed 1 base and J shed 6 bases, with 10 bases lying between them. The CDR3 length is 13 residues. Germline V gives CDR1 SGHVS, CDR2 FQNEAQ. CDR3 nucleotides: TGTGCCAGCAGCTTAGGGACACCACGCGAGCAGTACTTC. Translating gives CASSLGTPREQYF.

V gene TRBV2 combines with J gene TRBJ2-3; 8 bases agree with TRBD2. Germline CDR1 and CDR2: SNHLY and FYNNEI. The CDR3 runs 16 residues. The trim removed 8 bases at V and 4 bases at J, leaving 14 bases unmatched. The CDR3 region has the DNA TGTGCCAGCGACCCGAACCTTAGCGGGGCACCAGATACGCAGTATTTT. It translates to CASDPNLSGAPDTQYF.